The subject of this entry is one T cell receptor (beta chain). It was RNA transcripts that yielded the amplified TCR beta CDR3 regions. The study used the HTBI primer set for a first-round RT-PCR of the TCR CDR3. TCRdb reanalysed the multiplex PCR reads using MiXCR and keeps one entry per CDR3 protein. The top ten hold about 7.2% of the sample, which has around 600,000 distinct CDR3 sequences, about 45% seen once. This specimen comes from a study of T cells in Graves' hyperthyroidism and ophthalmopathy. The CDR3 loop spans 15 amino acids. Germline V gene data show CDR1 as SNHLY and CDR2 as FYNNEI. The V end lost 1 base, the J end lost 4 bases, and 11 bases lay between the germline ends.

V and J are TRBV2 and TRBJ1-5; D gene uncertain. This TCR came from an adult man with Graves' disease, either hyperthyroidism or ophthalmopathy (not recorded which). Sequenced sample: peripheral blood or thyroid tissue (not recorded which). The CDR3 here is CASSEVALRNQPQHF. CDR3 nucleotides: TGTGCCAGCAGTGAAGTGGCCCTTAGAAATCAGCCCCAGCATTTT.